This T cell receptor beta chain was observed in a study of T cell repertoires in cytomegalovirus infection. As for the study in general: CMV infection and matching HLA type were both indicated by public TCR beta signatures.

This clonotype has at least ten counts. The antigen is unknown. Whole-study findings and limits: HLA-C-restricted CMV clonotypes gave the most frequent clonotype in two of eight donors. Individuals carrying CMV plus the relevant HLA were identified by cumulative frequency of public TCR beta families.

Deletions cut 5 bases from V and 4 bases from J, with 17 bases between. Germline CDR1 reads SGHTA; CDR2 reads FQGNSA. This CDR3 region has 15 residues. In TCRdb, the reads were re-called with MiXCR into one record per CDR3 protein. The sample gives about 210,000 distinct CDR3 sequences, 6.5% of which show up once; around 6.5% is in the top ten. This chain connects TRBV7-2 to TRBJ1-2; D not resolved. This clonotype was obtained from a human donor in good health (CMV status not recorded). Some clones in this sample may be carry-over from other donors' samples. Sequencing was performed on PBMCs. DNA for the CDR3: TGTGCCAGCAGCCCGCGGGAGAGGCGGTCCTATGGCTACACCTTC. Protein sequence: CASSPRERRSYGYTF.